The entry below describes one TCR beta chain. Its antigen is undetermined. UMI-labeled 5' RACE yielded the TRB cDNA libraries. One entry per CDR3 protein, without DNA, is what TCRdb gives after re-calling the 5' RACE reads. This table lists tens of thousands of distinct CDR3 sequences. The data originate from a study of CXCR3-negative and CXCR3-positive naive CD8 T cells. Study-wide points: Memory cells showed distinct TRBV-TRBJ patterns, while the two naive subsets matched. For CXCR3-positive naive cells, TRB CDR3s were more hydrophobic than those of CXCR3-negative naive cells. Memory CD8+ T cell repertoires were far less diverse than both naive subsets.

The source is a human donor in good health. Some clones in this sample may be carry-over from other donors' samples. The sequencing sample was made of naive CXCR3+ CD8+ T cells from blood. Subset given: CD45RO-CCR7+CD27+CD95- naive CD8+ T cells expressing CXCR3 (TNR3+).

The CDR3 is CASSTQGLNTEAFF. The V and J genes are TRBV19 and TRBJ1-1; TCRdb indicates TRBD1, and absent DNA this call remains unverified. The CDR3 spans 14 residues. Looked up from germline, CDR1 is LNHDA and CDR2 is SQIVND (reference sequence).